This TCR beta chain was documented in a study of T cell responses to AZD1222 COVID-19 vaccine. Sequencing used immunoSEQ multiplex PCR; TCRdb keeps in-frame clones, though not all of them. The sample lists about 140,000 clones; about 89% were seen once. After removal of 1 base from V and 5 bases from J, the junction contained 10 bases not matched to a gene. This CDR3 has 16 residues. Germline values: CDR1 SEHNR, CDR2 FQNEAQ (reference sequence). Comments on this clone: Its specificity is not known.

General study results and limits: In a largely white British group with more females than males, clonal diversity was possibly underestimated. Sampling captured repertoires only after the peak T cell response. Recipients of two AZD1222 doses showed rising Spike-specific TCR breadth and depth. Distributed over spike, vaccine-associated CD4 TCRs predominated at 160-218 and 743-854.

Here the sequenced sample was peripheral blood, taken 28 days after the second dose of the MenACWY control vaccine. This chain uses TRBV7-9 with TRBJ2-5; TRBD1 agrees at 7 bases. The receptor was isolated from an adult who received the MenACWY meningococcal vaccine as a control. CDR3 sequence (DNA): TGTGCCAGCAGCTTAGGCACGACAGGGAAGGATGAGACCCAGTACTTC. Translated: CASSLGTTGKDETQYF.